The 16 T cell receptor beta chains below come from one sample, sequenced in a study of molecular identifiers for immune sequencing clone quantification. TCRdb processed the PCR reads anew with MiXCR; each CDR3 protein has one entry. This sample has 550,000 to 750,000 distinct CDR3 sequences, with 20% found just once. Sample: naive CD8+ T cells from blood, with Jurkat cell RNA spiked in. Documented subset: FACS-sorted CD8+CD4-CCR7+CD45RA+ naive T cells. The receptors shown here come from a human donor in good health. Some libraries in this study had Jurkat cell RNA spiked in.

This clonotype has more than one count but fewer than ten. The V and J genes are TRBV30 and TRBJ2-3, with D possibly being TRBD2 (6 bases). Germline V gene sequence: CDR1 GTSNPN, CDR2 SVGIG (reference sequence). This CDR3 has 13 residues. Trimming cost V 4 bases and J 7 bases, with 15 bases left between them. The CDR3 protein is CAWTIAAGYTQYF. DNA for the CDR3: TGTGCCTGGACCATAGCCGCGGGATATACGCAGTATTTT.

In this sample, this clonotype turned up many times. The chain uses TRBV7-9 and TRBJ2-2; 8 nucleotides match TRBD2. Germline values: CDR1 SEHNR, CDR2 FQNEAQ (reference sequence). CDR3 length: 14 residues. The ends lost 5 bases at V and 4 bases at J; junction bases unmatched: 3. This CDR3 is CASSPAGATGELFF. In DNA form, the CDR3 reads TGTGCCAGCAGCCCAGCGGGAGCCACCGGGGAGCTGTTTTTT.

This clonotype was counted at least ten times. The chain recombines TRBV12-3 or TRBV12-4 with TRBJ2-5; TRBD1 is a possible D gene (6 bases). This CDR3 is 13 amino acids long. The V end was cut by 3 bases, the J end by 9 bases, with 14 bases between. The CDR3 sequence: CASSFGIEGAQYF. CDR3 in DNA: TGTGCCAGCAGTTTCGGGATCGAGGGGGCCCAGTACTTC.

The CDR3 coding sequence is TGCGCCAGCAGCCCAGGGGGGGGAGTGCAGGAGCAGTACTTC. Protein product: CASSPGGGVQEQYF. The chain uses TRBV4-1 and TRBJ2-7; D is possibly TRBD1 or TRBD2 (7 bases each). V was shortened by 4 bases and J by 7 bases, with 17 bases between the two germline ends. The CDR3 contains 14 residues. Germline V gene sequence: CDR1 MGHRA, CDR2 YSYEKL.

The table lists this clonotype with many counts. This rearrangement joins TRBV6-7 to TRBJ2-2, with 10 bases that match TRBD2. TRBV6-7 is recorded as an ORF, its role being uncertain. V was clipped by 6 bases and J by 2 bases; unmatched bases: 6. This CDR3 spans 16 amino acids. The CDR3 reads CASRHTSGENTGELFF. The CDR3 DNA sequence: TGTGCCAGCAGACACACTAGCGGGGAAAACACCGGGGAGCTGTTTTTT.

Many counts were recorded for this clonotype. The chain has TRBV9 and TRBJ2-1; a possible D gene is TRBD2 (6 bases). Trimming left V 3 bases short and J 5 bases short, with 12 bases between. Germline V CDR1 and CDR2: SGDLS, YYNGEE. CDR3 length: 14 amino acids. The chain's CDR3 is CASSAGTVHNEQFF. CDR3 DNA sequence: TGTGCCAGCAGCGCCGGGACTGTACACAATGAGCAGTTCTTC. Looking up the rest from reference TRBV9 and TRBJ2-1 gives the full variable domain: DSGVTQTPKHLITATGQRVTLRCSPRSGDLSVYWYQQSLDQGLQFLIQYYNGEERAKGNILERFSAQQFPDLHSELNLSSLELGDSALYFCASSAGTVHNEQFFGPGTRLTVL.

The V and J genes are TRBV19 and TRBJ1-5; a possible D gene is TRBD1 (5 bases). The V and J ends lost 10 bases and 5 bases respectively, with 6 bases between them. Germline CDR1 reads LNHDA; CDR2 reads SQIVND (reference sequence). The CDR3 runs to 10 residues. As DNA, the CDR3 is TGTGCCATGGGGGATCAGCCCCAGCATTTT. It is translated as CAMGDQPQHF.

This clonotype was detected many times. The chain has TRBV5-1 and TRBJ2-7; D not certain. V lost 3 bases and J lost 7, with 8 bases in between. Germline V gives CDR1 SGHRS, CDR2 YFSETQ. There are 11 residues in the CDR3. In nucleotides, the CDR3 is TGCGCCAGCAGCTCCCAGGAGGAGCAGTACTTC. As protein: CASSSQEEQYF. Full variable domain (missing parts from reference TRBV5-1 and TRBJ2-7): KAGVTQTPRYLIKTRGQQVTLSCSPISGHRSVSWYQQTPGQGLQFLFEYFSETQRNKGNFPGRFSGRQFSNSRSEMNVSTLELGDSALYLCASSSQEEQYFGPGTRLTVT.

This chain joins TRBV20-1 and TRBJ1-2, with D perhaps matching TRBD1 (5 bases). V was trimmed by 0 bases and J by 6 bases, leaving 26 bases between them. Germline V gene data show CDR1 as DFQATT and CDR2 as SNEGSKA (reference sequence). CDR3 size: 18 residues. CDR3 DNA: TGCAGTGCTAGAGAAGGGGACGGCAGCCGGAGCCCTAAGGATGGCTACACCTTC. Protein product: CSAREGDGSRSPKDGYTF.

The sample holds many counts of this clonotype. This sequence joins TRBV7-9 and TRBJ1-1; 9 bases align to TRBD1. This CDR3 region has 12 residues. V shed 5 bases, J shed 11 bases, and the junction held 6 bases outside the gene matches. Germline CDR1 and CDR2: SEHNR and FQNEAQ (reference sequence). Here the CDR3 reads CASSARTGEAFF. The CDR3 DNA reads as TGTGCCAGCAGCGCCCGGACAGGGGAGGCTTTCTTT.

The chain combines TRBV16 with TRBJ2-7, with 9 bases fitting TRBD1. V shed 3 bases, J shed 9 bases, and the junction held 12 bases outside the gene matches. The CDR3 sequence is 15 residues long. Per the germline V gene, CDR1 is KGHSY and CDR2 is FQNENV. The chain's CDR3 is CASSHTGTGRDRQYF. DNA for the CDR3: TGTGCCAGCAGCCACACCGGGACAGGGCGCGATCGGCAGTACTTC. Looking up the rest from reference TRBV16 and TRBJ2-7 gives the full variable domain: GEEVAQTPKHLVRGEGQKAKLYCAPIKGHSYVFWYQQVLKNEFKFLISFQNENVFDETGMPKERFSAKCLPNSPCSLEIQATKLEDSAVYFCASSHTGTGRDRQYFGPGTRLTVT.

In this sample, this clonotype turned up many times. The CDR3 loop is CASSFTGTSYQETQYF. The CDR3 DNA reads as TGTGCCAGCAGCTTCACCGGGACTAGCTACCAAGAGACCCAGTACTTC. The chain employs TRBV5-8 and TRBJ2-5; 9 bases map to TRBD2. CDR3 size: 16 residues. The V gene end was trimmed by 2 bases and the J gene end by 0 bases; junction bases not matched to a gene: 5. CDR1 and CDR2 (germline): SGHTS, YDEGEE.

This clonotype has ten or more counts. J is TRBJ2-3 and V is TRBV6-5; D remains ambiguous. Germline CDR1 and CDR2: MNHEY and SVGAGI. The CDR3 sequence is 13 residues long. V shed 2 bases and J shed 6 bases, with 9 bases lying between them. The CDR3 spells CASSYLFGDTQYF. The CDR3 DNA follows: TGTGCCAGCAGTTACCTCTTTGGGGATACGCAGTATTTT.

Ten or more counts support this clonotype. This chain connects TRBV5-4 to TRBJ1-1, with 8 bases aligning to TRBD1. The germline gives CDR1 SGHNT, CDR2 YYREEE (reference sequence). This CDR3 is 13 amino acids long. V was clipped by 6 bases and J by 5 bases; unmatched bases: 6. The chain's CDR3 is CASIQTGETEAFF. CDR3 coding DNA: TGTGCCAGCATCCAGACAGGGGAAACTGAAGCTTTCTTT.

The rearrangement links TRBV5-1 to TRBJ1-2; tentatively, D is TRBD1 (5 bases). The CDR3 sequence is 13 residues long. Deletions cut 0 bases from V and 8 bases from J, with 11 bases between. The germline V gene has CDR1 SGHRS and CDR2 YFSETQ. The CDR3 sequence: CASSLVGVEGYTF. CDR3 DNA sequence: TGCGCCAGCAGCTTGGTGGGGGTAGAAGGCTACACCTTC.

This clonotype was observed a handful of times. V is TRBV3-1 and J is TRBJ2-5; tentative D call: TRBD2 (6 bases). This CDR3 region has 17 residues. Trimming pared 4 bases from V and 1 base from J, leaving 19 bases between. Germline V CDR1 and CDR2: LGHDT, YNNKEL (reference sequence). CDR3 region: CASSPLFSAGLQETQYF. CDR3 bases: TGTGCCAGCAGCCCCCTCTTCTCGGCGGGGCTCCAAGAGACCCAGTACTTC.